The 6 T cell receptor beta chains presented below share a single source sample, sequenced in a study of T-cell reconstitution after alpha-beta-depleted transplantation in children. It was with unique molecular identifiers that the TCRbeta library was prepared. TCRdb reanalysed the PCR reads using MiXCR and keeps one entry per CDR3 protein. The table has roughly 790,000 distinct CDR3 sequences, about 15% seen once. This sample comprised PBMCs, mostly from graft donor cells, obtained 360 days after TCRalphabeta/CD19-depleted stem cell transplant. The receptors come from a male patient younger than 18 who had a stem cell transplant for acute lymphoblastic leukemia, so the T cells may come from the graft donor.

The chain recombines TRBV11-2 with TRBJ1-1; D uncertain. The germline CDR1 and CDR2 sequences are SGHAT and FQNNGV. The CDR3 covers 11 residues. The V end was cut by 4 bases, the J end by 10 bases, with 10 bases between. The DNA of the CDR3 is TGTGCCAGCAGCTCCGGACGGGCAGCTTTCTTT. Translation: CASSSGRAAFF.

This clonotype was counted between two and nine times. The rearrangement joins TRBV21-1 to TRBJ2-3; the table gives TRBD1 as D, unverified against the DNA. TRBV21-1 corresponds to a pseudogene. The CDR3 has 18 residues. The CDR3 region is CASSKGGEKEECTDTQYF. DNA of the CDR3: TGTGCCAGCAGCAAAGGGGGGGAGAAGGAAGAGTGCACAGATACGCAGTATTTT.

CDR3 in DNA: TGTGCCAGCAGTTACCAGCGGGAGGACACCGGGGAGCTGTTTTTT. Residues: CASSYQREDTGELFF. V gene TRBV6-5 combines with J gene TRBJ2-2, with 9 bases identical to TRBD2. Germline V lookup: CDR1 MNHEY, CDR2 SVGAGI. Losses at the gene ends were 2 bases for V and 3 bases for J; bases not matched to a gene: 1. This CDR3 contains 15 residues.

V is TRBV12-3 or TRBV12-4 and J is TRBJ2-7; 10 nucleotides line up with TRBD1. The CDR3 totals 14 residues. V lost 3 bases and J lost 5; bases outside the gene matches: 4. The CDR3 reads CASSFGTGVHEQYF. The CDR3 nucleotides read TGTGCCAGCAGTTTTGGGACAGGGGTACACGAGCAGTACTTC.

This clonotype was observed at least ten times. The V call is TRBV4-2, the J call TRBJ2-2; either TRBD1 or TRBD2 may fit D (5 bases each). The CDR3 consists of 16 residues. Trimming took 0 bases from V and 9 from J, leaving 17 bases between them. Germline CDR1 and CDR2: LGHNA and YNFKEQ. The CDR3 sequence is CASSQEGPNKYWELFF. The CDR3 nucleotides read TGTGCCAGCAGCCAAGAGGGACCGAACAAGTACTGGGAGCTGTTTTTT.

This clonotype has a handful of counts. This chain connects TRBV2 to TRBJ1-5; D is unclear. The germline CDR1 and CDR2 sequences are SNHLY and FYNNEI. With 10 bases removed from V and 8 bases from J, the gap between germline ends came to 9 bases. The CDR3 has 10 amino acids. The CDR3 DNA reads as TGTGCCATCCCGGAGGAGCCCCAGCATTTT. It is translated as CAIPEEPQHF. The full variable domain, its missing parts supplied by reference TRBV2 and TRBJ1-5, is EPEVTQTPSHQVTQMGQEVILRCVPISNHLYFYWYRQILGQKVEFLVSFYNNEISEKSEIFDDQFSVERPDGSNFTLKIRSTKLEDSAMYFCAIPEEPQHFGDGTRLSIL.